These 7 T cell receptor beta chains were all obtained from the same sample, sequenced in a study of blood T cell repertoires in COVID-19. Produced via immunoSEQ multiplex PCR; TCRdb's table is partial and in-frame only. This table has 130,000 to 150,000 clones, over 75% appearing once. Material for sequencing was peripheral blood. The receptors derive from a woman aged 55-69 years with COVID-19, enrolled during active disease.

V gene TRBV19 combines with J gene TRBJ1-2, with TRBD1 as a possible D gene (6 bases). Germline V gives CDR1 LNHDA, CDR2 SQIVND (reference sequence). Trimming took 5 bases from V and 3 from J, leaving 10 bases between them. The CDR3 runs 13 residues. CDR3 region: CASSYAGDYGYTF. The CDR3, as DNA: TGTGCCAGTAGTTATGCAGGGGACTATGGCTACACCTTC.

This clone was observed a few times. This rearrangement joins TRBV6-6 to TRBJ2-2; maybe TRBD1 (6 bases). Germline CDR1 reads MNHNY; CDR2 reads SVGAGI (reference sequence). V lost 5 bases and J lost 5, with 12 bases in between. The CDR3 totals 14 residues. The CDR3 is CASSHKGETGELFF. In nucleotides, the CDR3 is TGTGCCAGCAGTCACAAGGGGGAGACCGGGGAGCTGTTTTTT.

The V call is TRBV5-5, the J call TRBJ1-1; D unclear. The germline V and J ends were trimmed by 4 bases and 3 bases, with 7 bases remaining between them. The CDR3 is 12 residues long. CDR1 is SGHKS, CDR2 YYEKEE, per germline (reference sequence). The CDR3 sequence: CASSVRYTEAFF. DNA for the CDR3: TGTGCCAGCAGCGTGCGGTACACTGAAGCTTTCTTT.

V and J are TRBV7-8 and TRBJ1-4; 8 nucleotides line up with TRBD1. In germline, CDR1 is SGHVS, CDR2 FQNEAQ. The CDR3 has 14 amino acids. The ends lost 6 bases at V and 7 bases at J; junction bases unmatched: 7. In DNA form, the CDR3 reads TGTGCCAGCAGTAAACAGGGGGTTATTGAAAAACTGTTTTTT. Its translation is CASSKQGVIEKLFF.

The CDR3 loop reads CASSDSGVGELFF. The CDR3 DNA sequence: TGTGCCAGCAGCGACTCCGGGGTCGGGGAGCTGTTTTTT. The chain uses TRBV7-9 and TRBJ2-2; tentative D call: TRBD2 (5 bases). The CDR3 sequence is 13 residues long. The germline V and J ends were trimmed by 5 bases and 7 bases, with 11 bases remaining between them. The V gene's germline CDR1 is SEHNR and CDR2 FQNEAQ (reference sequence).

The chain combines TRBV4-1 with TRBJ1-1, with 9 bases fitting TRBD1. Per germline, CDR1 MGHRA and CDR2 YSYEKL. This CDR3 has 14 residues. J gave up 5 bases and V 5 bases, and 6 bases lay outside the gene matches. CDR3 residues: CASSDLQGATEAFF. CDR3 bases: TGCGCCAGCAGCGACTTACAGGGGGCGACTGAAGCTTTCTTT.

This clone was seen only once. The rearrangement uses TRBV10-1 and TRBJ1-3; no reliable D call. V lost 3 bases to trimming and J lost 2 bases, with 5 bases between them. Germline CDR1 reads WNHNN; CDR2 reads SYGVQD (reference sequence). The CDR3 covers 13 residues. The CDR3 loop is CASSEAAGNTIYF. CDR3 DNA: TGCGCCAGCAGTGAAGCGGCTGGAAACACCATATATTTT.